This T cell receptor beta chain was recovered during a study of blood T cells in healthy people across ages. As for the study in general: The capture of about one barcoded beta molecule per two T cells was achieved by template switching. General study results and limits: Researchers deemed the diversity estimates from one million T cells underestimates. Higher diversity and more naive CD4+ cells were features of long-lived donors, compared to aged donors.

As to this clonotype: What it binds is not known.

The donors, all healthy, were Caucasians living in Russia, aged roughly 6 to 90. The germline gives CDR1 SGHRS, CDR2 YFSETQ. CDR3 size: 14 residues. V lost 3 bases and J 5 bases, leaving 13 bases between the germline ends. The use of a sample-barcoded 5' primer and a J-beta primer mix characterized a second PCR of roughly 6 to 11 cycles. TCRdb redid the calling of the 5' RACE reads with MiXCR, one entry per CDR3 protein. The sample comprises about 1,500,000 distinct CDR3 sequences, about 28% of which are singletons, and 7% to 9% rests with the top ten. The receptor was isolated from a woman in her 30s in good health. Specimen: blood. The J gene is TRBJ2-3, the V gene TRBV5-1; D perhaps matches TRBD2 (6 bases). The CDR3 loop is CASSSTWRGDTQYF. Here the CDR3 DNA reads TGCGCCAGCAGCTCAACCTGGCGGGGAGATACGCAGTATTTT.